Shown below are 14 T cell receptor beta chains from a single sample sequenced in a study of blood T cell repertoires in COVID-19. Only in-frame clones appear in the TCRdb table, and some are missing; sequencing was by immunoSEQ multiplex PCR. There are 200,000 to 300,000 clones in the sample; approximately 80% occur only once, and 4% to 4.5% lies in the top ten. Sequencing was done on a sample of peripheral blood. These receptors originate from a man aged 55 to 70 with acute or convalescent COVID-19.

This chain's CDR3 is CASSQGYQPQHF. The CDR3 DNA reads TGTGCCAGCAGCCAGGGGTATCAGCCCCAGCATTTT. This rearrangement joins TRBV12-3 or TRBV12-4 to TRBJ1-5; maybe TRBD1 (6 bases). V was shortened by 6 bases and J by 5 bases, with 8 bases between the two germline ends. This CDR3 is built from 12 residues.

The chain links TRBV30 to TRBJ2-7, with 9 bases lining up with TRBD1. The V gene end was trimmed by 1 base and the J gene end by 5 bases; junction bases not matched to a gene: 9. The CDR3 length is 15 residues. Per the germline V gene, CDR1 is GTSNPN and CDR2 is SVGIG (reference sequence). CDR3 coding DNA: TGTGCCTGGAGTGCCACCGGACAGGGGTCCCACGAGCAGTACTTC. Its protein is CAWSATGQGSHEQYF.

CDR3 sequence: CASSLGLAGGPNTGELFF. The CDR3 nucleotides read TGTGCCAGCAGCCTCGGACTAGCGGGGGGGCCTAACACCGGGGAGCTGTTTTTT. The genes are TRBV2 and TRBJ2-2; TRBD2 matches 15 bases. The CDR3 runs 18 residues. The ends lost 6 bases at V and 2 bases at J; junction bases unmatched: 7. Per the germline V gene, CDR1 is SNHLY and CDR2 is FYNNEI.

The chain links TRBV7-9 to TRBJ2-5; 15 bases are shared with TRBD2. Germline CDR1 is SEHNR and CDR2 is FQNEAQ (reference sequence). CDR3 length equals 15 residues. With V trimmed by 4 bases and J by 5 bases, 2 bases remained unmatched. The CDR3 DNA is TGTGCCAGCAGCTCGGGACTAGCGGGAGGTGAGACCCAGTACTTC. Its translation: CASSSGLAGGETQYF.

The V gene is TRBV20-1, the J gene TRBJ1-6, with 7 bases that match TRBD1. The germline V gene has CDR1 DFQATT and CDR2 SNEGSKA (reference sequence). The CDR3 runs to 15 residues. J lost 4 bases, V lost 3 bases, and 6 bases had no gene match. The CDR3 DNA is TGCAGTGCTAGTGGCACAGGGGATTATAATTCACCCCTCCACTTT. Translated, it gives CSASGTGDYNSPLHF.

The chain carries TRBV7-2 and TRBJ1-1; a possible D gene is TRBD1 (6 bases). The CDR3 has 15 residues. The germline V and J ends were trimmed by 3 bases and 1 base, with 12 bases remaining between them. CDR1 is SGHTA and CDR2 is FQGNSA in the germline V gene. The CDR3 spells CASSFRGARNTEAFF. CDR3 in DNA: TGTGCCAGCAGCTTTCGGGGGGCGCGGAACACTGAAGCTTTCTTT.

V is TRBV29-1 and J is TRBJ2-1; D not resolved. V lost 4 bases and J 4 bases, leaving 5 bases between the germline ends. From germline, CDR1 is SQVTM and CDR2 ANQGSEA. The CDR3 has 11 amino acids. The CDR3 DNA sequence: TGCAGCGTTGTACAATACAATGAGCAGTTCTTC. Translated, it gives CSVVQYNEQFF.

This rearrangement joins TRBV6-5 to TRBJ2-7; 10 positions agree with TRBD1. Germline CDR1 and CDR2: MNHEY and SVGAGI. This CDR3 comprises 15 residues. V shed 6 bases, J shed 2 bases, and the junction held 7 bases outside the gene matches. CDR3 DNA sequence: TGTGCCAGCAGGGGACAGGGGTTGAGTCCCTACGAGCAGTACTTC. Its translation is CASRGQGLSPYEQYF.

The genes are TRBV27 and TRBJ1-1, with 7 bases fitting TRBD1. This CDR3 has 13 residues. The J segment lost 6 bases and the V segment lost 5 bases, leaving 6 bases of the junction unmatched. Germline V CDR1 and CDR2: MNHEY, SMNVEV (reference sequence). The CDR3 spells CASSPRDSSEAFF. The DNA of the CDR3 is TGTGCCAGCAGTCCGCGGGACAGCTCTGAAGCTTTCTTT.

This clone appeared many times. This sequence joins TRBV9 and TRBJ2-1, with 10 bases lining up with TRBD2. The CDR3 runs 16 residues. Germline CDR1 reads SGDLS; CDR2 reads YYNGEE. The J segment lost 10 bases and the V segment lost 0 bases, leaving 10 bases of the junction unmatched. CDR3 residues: CASSVARLAGVEEQFF. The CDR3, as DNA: TGTGCCAGCAGCGTAGCTAGGCTAGCGGGAGTGGAGGAGCAGTTCTTC.

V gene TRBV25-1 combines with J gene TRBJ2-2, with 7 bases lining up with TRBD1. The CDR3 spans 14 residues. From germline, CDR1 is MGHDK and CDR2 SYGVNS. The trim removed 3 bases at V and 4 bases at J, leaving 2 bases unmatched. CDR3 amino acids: CASSEPGGTGELFF. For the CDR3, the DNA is TGTGCCAGCAGTGAGCCAGGGGGCACCGGGGAGCTGTTTTTT.

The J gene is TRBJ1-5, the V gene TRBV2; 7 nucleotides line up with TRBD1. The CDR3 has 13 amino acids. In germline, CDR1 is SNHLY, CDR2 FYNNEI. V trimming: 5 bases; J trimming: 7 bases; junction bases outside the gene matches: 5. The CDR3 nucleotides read TGTGCCAGCAGTCGACAGGGACGACAGCCCCAGCATTTT. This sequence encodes CASSRQGRQPQHF. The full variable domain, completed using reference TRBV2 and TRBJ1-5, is EPEVTQTPSHQVTQMGQEVILRCVPISNHLYFYWYRQILGQKVEFLVSFYNNEISEKSEIFDDQFSVERPDGSNFTLKIRSTKLEDSAMYFCASSRQGRQPQHFGDGTRLSIL.

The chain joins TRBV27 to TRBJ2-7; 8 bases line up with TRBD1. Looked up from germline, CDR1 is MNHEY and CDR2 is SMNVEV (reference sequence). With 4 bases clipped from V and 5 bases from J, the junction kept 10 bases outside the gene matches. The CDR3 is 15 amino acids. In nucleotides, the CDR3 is TGTGCCAGCAGTTCCCAGGGGGCCGGGAAGAACGAGCAGTACTTC. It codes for CASSSQGAGKNEQYF.

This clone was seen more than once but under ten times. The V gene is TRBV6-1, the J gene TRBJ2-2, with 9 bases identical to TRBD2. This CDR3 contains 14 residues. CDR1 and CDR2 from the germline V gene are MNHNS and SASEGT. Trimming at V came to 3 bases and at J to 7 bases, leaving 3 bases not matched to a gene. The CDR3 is CASSETSGGGELFF. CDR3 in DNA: TGTGCCAGCAGTGAGACTAGCGGAGGCGGGGAGCTGTTTTTT.